Shown below are 31 T cell receptor beta chains from a single sample sequenced in a study of blood T cell repertoires in COVID-19. Libraries were prepared by immunoSEQ multiplex PCR; TCRdb keeps only in-frame clonotypes and omits some of them. The sample lists 250,000 to 350,000 clones, 88% seen once, with about 11% in the top ten. Source material: peripheral blood. The receptors come from a woman between 25 and 40 years old with COVID-19, enrolled during active disease.

CDR3 sequence reads: CASSQRQVLSYEQYF. DNA for the CDR3: TGTGCCAGCAGCCAAAGACAGGTTCTATCCTACGAGCAGTACTTC. The V call is TRBV3-1 (or the pseudogene TRBV3-2), the J call TRBJ2-7; maybe TRBD1 (6 bases). The germline V and J ends were trimmed by 2 bases and 1 base, with 12 bases remaining between them. CDR1 LGHDT and CDR2 YNNKEL come from the germline V gene (reference sequence). CDR3 length equals 15 residues.

This clone showed up just a few times. V and J are TRBV19 and TRBJ2-6; 10 bases map to TRBD2. V was pared by 4 bases and J by 0 bases, with 18 bases of the junction left unmatched. Germline V CDR1 and CDR2: LNHDA, SQIVND (reference sequence). The CDR3 spans 22 residues. The CDR3 bases are TGTGCCAGTAGTACTCCACCTCTAGCGGGAGACTTTGAGAGCTCTGGGGCCAACGTCCTGACTTTC. Protein: CASSTPPLAGDFESSGANVLTF.

The chain employs TRBV28 and TRBJ1-1, with D tentatively TRBD1 (5 bases). Germline V gene lookup returns CDR1 MDHEN and CDR2 SYDVKM. The CDR3 contains 11 residues. The V and J ends lost 6 bases and 7 bases respectively, with 9 bases between them. DNA for the CDR3: TGTGCCAGCAGCCGGGGACTTGAAGCTTTCTTT. It encodes CASSRGLEAFF.

This chain links TRBV25-1 with TRBJ2-1, with 7 bases identical to TRBD1. J gave up 4 bases and V 8 bases, and 2 bases lay outside the gene matches. Per the germline V gene, CDR1 is MGHDK and CDR2 is SYGVNS. This CDR3 is 12 amino acids long. CDR3 sequence: CASRQGYNEQFF. DNA for the CDR3: TGTGCCAGCCGACAGGGTTACAATGAGCAGTTCTTC.

V usage is TRBV29-1 and J usage is TRBJ1-4, with TRBD1 as a possible D gene (5 bases). The CDR3 is 14 amino acids. The V gene's germline CDR1 is SQVTM and CDR2 ANQGSEA. Trimming shortened V by 4 bases and J by 8 bases, and 17 bases separated the two germline ends. This CDR3 reads CSVGRQGPGEKLFF. The CDR3 DNA reads TGCAGCGTTGGACGGCAGGGCCCAGGGGAAAAACTGTTTTTT.

J is TRBJ2-1 and V is TRBV11-2; TRBD2 matches 11 bases. The CDR3 loop spans 15 amino acids. CDR1 and CDR2 (germline): SGHAT, FQNNGV. After removal of 2 bases from V and 9 bases from J, the junction contained 6 bases not matched to a gene. Here the CDR3 reads CASSLLSGRAFEQFF. The CDR3, as DNA: TGTGCCAGCAGCTTACTTAGCGGGAGGGCTTTTGAGCAGTTCTTC.

The chain employs TRBV19 and TRBJ2-5; D gene unclear. The germline V gene encodes CDR1 LNHDA and CDR2 SQIVND (reference sequence). The V end lost 7 bases, the J end lost 5 bases, and 8 bases lay between the germline ends. The CDR3 runs to 11 residues. The CDR3, as DNA: TGTGCCAGTACCGCCGGGGAGACCCAGTACTTC. Protein product: CASTAGETQYF.

This rearrangement joins TRBV28 to TRBJ1-1; TRBD1 might be the D (5 bases). Trimming shortened V by 5 bases and J by 1 base, and 11 bases separated the two germline ends. Germline lookup yields CDR1 MDHEN and CDR2 SYDVKM. The CDR3 is 14 amino acids. The CDR3 sequence: CASSLDNGNTEAFF. In nucleotides, the CDR3 is TGTGCCAGCAGTCTGGACAACGGGAACACTGAAGCTTTCTTT.

This chain links TRBV6-5 with TRBJ1-2; 9 bases map to TRBD1. Germline V CDR1 and CDR2: MNHEY, SVGAGI. V lost 5 bases to trimming and J lost 3 bases; unmatched junction nucleotides: 1. There are 13 residues in the CDR3. Here the CDR3 reads CASSRQGDYGYTF. The CDR3 bases are TGTGCCAGCAGTCGACAGGGGGACTATGGCTACACCTTC.

The V gene is TRBV24-1, the J gene TRBJ2-6; no firm D call. Germline V lookup: CDR1 KGHDR, CDR2 SFDVKD. The CDR3 loop spans 14 amino acids. V lost 4 bases and J lost 1, with 4 bases in between. CDR3 bases: TGTGCCACCAGTGACCCTTCTGGGGCCAACGTCCTGACTTTC. It specifies CATSDPSGANVLTF.

This rearrangement joins TRBV7-8 to TRBJ2-1, with 8 bases that match TRBD1. Germline V lookup: CDR1 SGHVS, CDR2 FQNEAQ. V was clipped by 5 bases and J by 10 bases; unmatched bases: 4. The CDR3 runs 12 residues. The CDR3 DNA is TGTGCCAGCAGCCGCGACAGGGGCGAGCAGTTCTTC. It yields the protein CASSRDRGEQFF.

The rearrangement uses TRBV18 and TRBJ2-4, with unresolved D. Trimming stripped 2 bases from V and 1 base from J, with 6 bases between. This CDR3 has 14 residues. Per the germline V gene, CDR1 is KGHSH and CDR2 is LQKENI. Here the CDR3 reads CASSPVTAKNIQYF. The CDR3 bases are TGTGCCAGCTCACCAGTCACTGCCAAAAACATTCAGTACTTC.

V gene TRBV3-1 (or the pseudogene TRBV3-2) combines with J gene TRBJ2-4, with D uncertain. CDR1 and CDR2 from the germline V gene are LGHDT and YNNKEL (reference sequence). The CDR3 is 13 amino acids. Trimming cost V 4 bases and J 2 bases, with 6 bases left between them. The CDR3 loop reads CASSPDTKNIQYF. CDR3 DNA sequence: TGTGCCAGCAGCCCTGACACCAAAAACATTCAGTACTTC.

This chain connects TRBV20-1 to TRBJ1-2; D remains unclear. Germline V gives CDR1 DFQATT, CDR2 SNEGSKA (reference sequence). The CDR3 is 9 amino acids. V lost 4 bases, J lost 5 bases, and 2 bases lay in between. The CDR3, as DNA: TGCAGTGCTACGTATGGCTACACCTTC. It translates to CSATYGYTF.

The rearrangement joins TRBV7-2 to TRBJ2-7; 11 bases match TRBD2. Germline CDR1 reads SGHTA; CDR2 reads FQGNSA. V shed 0 bases, J shed 1 base, and the junction held 11 bases outside the gene matches. The CDR3 length is 19 residues. The CDR3 is CASSLASTSGRGASYEQYF. As DNA, the CDR3 is TGTGCCAGCAGCTTAGCGAGCACTAGCGGGAGAGGCGCATCCTACGAGCAGTACTTC.

CDR3: CASSYSSGNTIYF. The CDR3 DNA reads as TGTGCCAGCAGCTATAGCTCTGGAAACACCATATATTTT. The chain recombines TRBV2 with TRBJ1-3; D ambiguous. Germline V lookup: CDR1 SNHLY, CDR2 FYNNEI. V lost 6 bases and J 0 bases, leaving 6 bases between the germline ends. The CDR3 spans 13 residues.

V is TRBV9 and J is TRBJ1-2; 7 bases line up with TRBD1. CDR1 and CDR2 from the germline V gene are SGDLS and YYNGEE. The CDR3 spans 15 residues. J was trimmed by 5 bases and V by 0 bases; bases with no gene match: 7. The CDR3 sequence: CASSVGHRGEYGYTF. For the CDR3, the DNA is TGTGCCAGCAGCGTAGGGCACAGGGGAGAATATGGCTACACCTTC.

The V and J genes are TRBV19 and TRBJ1-1; 8 nucleotides line up with TRBD1. This CDR3 contains 15 residues. The V gene's germline CDR1 is LNHDA and CDR2 SQIVND (reference sequence). Trimming removed 8 bases from V and 1 base from J; junction bases left unmatched: 9. The CDR3 nucleotides are TGTGCCAGTCGTGGTCTTGGACAGGGGAACACTGAAGCTTTCTTT. It codes for CASRGLGQGNTEAFF.

This chain uses TRBV5-4 with TRBJ2-2, with D unresolved. The CDR3 runs 14 residues. Trimming removed 5 bases at V and 0 bases at J, with 8 bases between. CDR1 and CDR2 from the germline V gene are SGHNT and YYREEE (reference sequence). In nucleotides, the CDR3 is TGTGCCAGCAGGCCACGAGCGAACACCGGGGAGCTGTTTTTT. The encoded protein is CASRPRANTGELFF.

V is TRBV5-5 and J is TRBJ2-7; possibly TRBD2 for D (5 bases). This CDR3 has 15 amino acids. Germline V lookup: CDR1 SGHKS, CDR2 YYEKEE (reference sequence). Trimming shortened V by 3 bases and J by 1 base, and 14 bases separated the two germline ends. CDR3 in DNA: TGTGCCAGCAGCTCTCACTGGACGGGGTCCTACGAGCAGTACTTC. The encoded protein is CASSSHWTGSYEQYF.

At least ten counts were recorded for this clone. The genes are TRBV27 and TRBJ2-3, with 7 bases matching TRBD2. CDR3 length: 15 amino acids. V shed 2 bases and J 3 bases; nucleotides not matched to a gene: 5. The germline V gene has CDR1 MNHEY and CDR2 SMNVEV (reference sequence). CDR3 nucleotide sequence: TGTGCCAGCAGTTTACAACGCGGGAGAACAGATACGCAGTATTTT. This codes for CASSLQRGRTDTQYF.

The genes are TRBV5-1 and TRBJ2-3, with TRBD2 matching 11 bases. Germline V gene lookup returns CDR1 SGHRS and CDR2 YFSETQ. The length of the CDR3 is 15 residues. V lost 6 bases, J lost 9 bases, and 12 bases stayed unmatched. CDR3 region: CASMEGTSGLSTQYF. CDR3 coding DNA: TGCGCCAGCATGGAAGGGACTAGCGGTCTGTCGACGCAGTATTTT.

As to this clone: At one of its ends the junction is not consistent with the germline gene, which may arise from a read error. The chain joins TRBV10-3 to TRBJ1-2; no clear D gene. Per germline, CDR1 ENHRY and CDR2 SYGVKD. CDR3 size: 13 residues. CDR3 DNA: TGTGCCATCAGTGCCACCTTGGACTCCACCCCTAACTTC. The encoded protein is CAISATLDSTPNF.

The chain combines TRBV7-9 with TRBJ2-7, with TRBD1 matching 8 bases. V was clipped by 3 bases and J by 3 bases; unmatched bases: 7. In germline, CDR1 is SEHNR, CDR2 FQNEAQ (reference sequence). The CDR3 runs 15 residues. The CDR3 DNA sequence: TGTGCCAGCAGCTTGAGTGGACAGGGAATCTACGAGCAGTACTTC. This encodes CASSLSGQGIYEQYF.

V usage is TRBV9 and J usage is TRBJ1-4; 7 bases map to TRBD1. Germline CDR1 and CDR2: SGDLS and YYNGEE. The CDR3 runs to 16 residues. V shed 0 bases, J shed 5 bases, and the junction held 7 bases outside the gene matches. Here the CDR3 DNA reads TGTGCCAGCAGCGTAGGGGCAGGGGGACAAAATGAAAAACTGTTTTTT. This encodes CASSVGAGGQNEKLFF.

This chain links TRBV5-4 with TRBJ1-1; no definite D call. V was shortened by 0 bases and J by 2 bases, with 11 bases between the two germline ends. This CDR3 comprises 15 residues. Germline values: CDR1 SGHNT, CDR2 YYREEE (reference sequence). DNA of the CDR3: TGTGCCAGCAGCTTGGCTCCGGGAACCAACACTGAAGCTTTCTTT. Its protein is CASSLAPGTNTEAFF. Full variable domain (rest looked up from reference TRBV5-4 and TRBJ1-1): ETGVTQSPTHLIKTRGQQVTLRCSSQSGHNTVSWYQQALGQGPQFIFQYYREEENGRGNFPPRFSGLQFPNYSSELNVNALELDDSALYLCASSLAPGTNTEAFFGQGTRLTVV.

This rearrangement joins TRBV7-9 to TRBJ2-7; D is possibly TRBD2 (6 bases). This CDR3 is built from 13 residues. Germline values: CDR1 SEHNR, CDR2 FQNEAQ (reference sequence). V shed 5 bases and J shed 6 bases, with 14 bases lying between them. The CDR3 DNA follows: TGTGCCAGCAGCCCCCCCCTCGGGGGCGAGCAGTACTTC. This codes for CASSPPLGGEQYF.

The chain couples TRBV6-5 to TRBJ2-7, with D possibly TRBD2 on 5 matching bases. Trimming left V 6 bases short and J 3 bases short, with 12 bases between. CDR3 length equals 13 residues. Germline-derived CDR1 and CDR2 are MNHEY and SVGAGI. The CDR3 protein is CASSSGLNYEQYF. The CDR3 DNA reads TGTGCCAGCAGCTCCGGACTGAACTACGAGCAGTACTTC.

V is TRBV3-1 (or the pseudogene TRBV3-2) and J is TRBJ2-5, with 12 bases identical to TRBD2. Trimming at V came to 1 base and at J to 5 bases, leaving 5 bases not matched to a gene. The CDR3 loop spans 16 amino acids. Per germline, CDR1 LGHDT and CDR2 YNNKEL (reference sequence). The CDR3 here is CASSQGLAGAVETQYF. CDR3 coding DNA: TGTGCCAGCAGCCAAGGACTAGCGGGAGCCGTTGAGACCCAGTACTTC.

The chain uses TRBV15 and TRBJ2-7; 7 bases fit TRBD1. The CDR3 loop spans 12 amino acids. Germline V gene data show CDR1 as LNHNV and CDR2 as YYDKDF (reference sequence). Trimming took 8 bases from V and 3 from J; bases not matched to a gene: 4. CDR3 sequence reads: CATGRQGYEQYF. The CDR3, as DNA: TGTGCCACCGGGAGACAGGGCTACGAGCAGTACTTC.

The CDR3 region is CASSSHSHEQYF. The CDR3 DNA reads TGTGCCAGCAGCTCCCACAGTCACGAGCAGTACTTC. The chain combines TRBV11-1 with TRBJ2-7, with D hard to call. This CDR3 comprises 12 residues. CDR1 and CDR2 from the germline V gene are SGHAT and FQDESV (reference sequence). Trimming took off 4 bases at V and 5 bases at J, with 9 bases between the two ends.